The present T cell receptor (beta chain) was sequenced within a study of T cell responses to AZD1222 COVID-19 vaccine (dated by TCRdb to the early 2020s). With respect to the entire study: AZD1222 recipients whose second dose came at about 4 weeks and those whose second dose came at about 12 weeks were combined into one group, since spike-specific TCR depth and breadth did not differ between the two schedules. TCR sequencing covered roughly 230 trial participants: 207 given two doses of AZD1222 and approximately 25 given two doses of MenACWY control vaccine. Trial participants were enrolled into age subgroups of 18-55, 56-69 and 70-plus years, which contained around 140, 26 and 57 TCR-sequenced participants, respectively.

The sample's time point label, decoded: baseline before first vaccination. Vaccinee samples came from UK trials COV001 and COV002, including a single-blind randomized controlled phase 2/3 trial of AZD1222 (ChAdOx1 nCoV-19) in healthy adults. For TCRbeta chain sequencing, PBMC samples from trial participants were taken at day 0 and at day 28 after the second dose. The CDR3 regions of human TCRbeta chains were subjected to immunosequencing. The source study handled its data this way. Repertoire TCRs were checked for matches against a reference library of SARS-CoV-2-specific TCRs that had been generated using the MIRA antigen-specificity platform. Breadth was defined as the fraction of unique TCRs that were SARS-CoV-2-associated. Depth was defined as the fraction of total T cells that were SARS-CoV-2-associated. Using the MIRA data, each spike-specific TCR was mapped to the spike region that the TCR reacts to and placed in a CD4 or CD8 class. Log10-transformed breadth and depth values were compared by one-way ANOVA with Sidak's multiple comparisons tests. The table was pulled from immuneACCESS by TCRdb, which kept in-frame rearrangements only. Such tables lose some clones; where checked, under half of the loss comes from unresolved V genes, and the rest has no known cause. That table furnishes V, J and clone size, whereas the DNA furnished D and trimming. This sample gives over 100,000 clones in total; about four fifths of them show up just once. The ten biggest clones cover around 9.9% of the sample.

As regards this clone: Which antigen it targets is not known. No base quality information exists; no much larger clone differs at one position.

V is pared back by 4 bases and J by 6 bases, with 16 bases lying between the germline termini. The CDR3 starts with the cysteine, ends with the phenylalanine, and has 14 residues. Of the read, only the CDR3 DNA is kept; its 42 bases are in frame from base 1. The germline V gene supplies CDR1 SGHRS and CDR2 YFSETQ. Here is what the overall study found, with its caveats: Reportedly, almost half of the unique spike-specific TCRs recognized epitopes lying outside the regions that are mutated in the B.1.351 and B.1.1.7 variants. Most participants were white British and females outnumbered males, and the authors suggested that clonal diversity may have been underestimated. In the small 56-69-year group, the increase in depth fell short of significance, most likely because of low power. Conclusions about previously exposed vaccinees are limited, since just 5 or 6 AZD1222 recipients were seropositive for SARS-CoV-2 at baseline. Because no day 14 peak-response samples were available, repertoires were characterized only after the peak T cell response. Vaccine-associated CD4 TCRs spanned the whole spike protein, with dominant responses in regions 160-218 and 743-854. Spike-specific TCR breadth and depth rose significantly after two AZD1222 doses compared with day 0 and with MenACWY recipients.

The clonotype was recovered from an adult in good health. The sequences come from peripheral blood, collected on day 0 of AZD1222 vaccination. Recombination connected TRBV5-1 to TRBJ1-1, with a weak D call of TRBD1 (6 bases match). The DNA sequence is TGCGCCAGCAGCCCCCCGTGGGGGGCCTCTGAAGCTTTCTTT. Translated, it gives CASSPPWGASEAFF.